These 27 T cell receptor beta chains were sequenced from one sample in a study of shared clonotypes between healthy human individuals. Measured with immunoSEQ multiplex PCR; TCRdb has only the in-frame clones, and not every one. The data show about 600,000 clones, approximately 97% seen once. Sequencing was done on a sample of naive CD4+ T cells sorted from blood. Subset defined: CD45RA+ positively selected. The receptors derive from a woman younger than 45 in good health.

This clone is a singleton in its sample. The chain is built from TRBV11-2 and TRBJ2-3, with TRBD2 matching 10 bases. The junction had 10 bases not matched to a gene; V was cut back by 5 bases and J by 2 bases. CDR3 length: 17 residues. Germline CDR1 is SGHAT and CDR2 is FQNNGV. The CDR3 coding sequence is TGTGCCAGCAGCCCCGGGGGGCTAGCGGGAGACACAGATACGCAGTATTTT. Translation: CASSPGGLAGDTDTQYF.

This clone was observed once. This chain links TRBV11-1 with TRBJ2-3; 7 positions agree with TRBD2. J was trimmed by 3 bases and V by 3 bases; bases with no gene match: 6. The CDR3 runs to 15 residues. In germline, CDR1 is SGHAT, CDR2 FQDESV (reference sequence). The CDR3: CASSFNAGETDTQYF. The CDR3 DNA reads TGTGCCAGCAGCTTTAACGCGGGAGAGACAGATACGCAGTATTTT.

This chain joins TRBV6-5 and TRBJ1-5; possible D gene TRBD1, 6 bases. Trimming stripped 7 bases from V and 5 bases from J, with 12 bases between. CDR3 length equals 13 residues. The germline CDR1 and CDR2 sequences are MNHEY and SVGAGI. The CDR3 bases are TGTGCCAGCAACCAACAGGGCTATCAGCCCCAGCATTTT. Translation: CASNQQGYQPQHF.

This chain connects TRBV7-8 to TRBJ2-5; weak D call: TRBD2 (7 bases). This CDR3 is built from 13 residues. Trimming removed 2 bases at V and 5 bases at J, with 9 bases between. CDR1 is SGHVS and CDR2 is FQNEAQ in the germline V gene. The CDR3 reads CASSLRGGETQYF. The CDR3 bases are TGTGCCAGCAGCTTACGCGGGGGCGAGACCCAGTACTTC.

The chain carries TRBV9 and TRBJ1-1, with 8 bases fitting TRBD1. V gave up 8 bases and J gave up 4 bases; unmatched junction bases: 7. The CDR3 consists of 13 residues. Germline V gene sequence: CDR1 SGDLS, CDR2 YYNGEE. The CDR3 loop reads CASNGQGSTEAFF. In DNA, the CDR3 is TGTGCCAGTAACGGACAGGGAAGCACTGAAGCTTTCTTT.

CDR3 sequence (DNA): TGTGCCAGCAGCCAACCCGACCGGGACAGGGGGCCAGAGACCCAGTACTTC. Its protein is CASSQPDRDRGPETQYF. This chain uses TRBV7-8 with TRBJ2-5; 12 nucleotides match TRBD1. The length of the CDR3 is 17 residues. Germline-derived CDR1 and CDR2 are SGHVS and FQNEAQ. V dropped 5 bases and J dropped 4; count of bases not matched to a gene: 11.

This sequence joins TRBV19 and TRBJ2-5; D gene unclear. CDR1 is LNHDA, CDR2 SQIVND, per germline (reference sequence). The ends were cut back, 1 base at V and 5 bases at J, with 14 bases in the middle. The CDR3 is made up of 15 amino acids. CDR3 nucleotide sequence: TGTGCCAGTAGTATAGGCGGTCCGACTGGGGAGACCCAGTACTTC. This translates into CASSIGGPTGETQYF.

The gene calls are TRBV28 and TRBJ2-1, with 10 bases matching TRBD1. V was pared by 2 bases and J by 10 bases, with 14 bases of the junction left unmatched. Germline CDR1 is MDHEN and CDR2 is SYDVKM. CDR3 size: 17 residues. CDR3 in DNA: TGTGCCAGCAGTTTAATGGGACAGGGGAGAGCGGGAGACGAGCAGTTCTTC. Its translation is CASSLMGQGRAGDEQFF. The variable domain in full, with the rest retrieved from reference TRBV28 and TRBJ2-1, is DVKVTQSSRYLVKRTGEKVFLECVQDMDHENMFWYRQDPGLGLRLIYFSYDVKMKEKGDIPEGYSVSREKKERFSLILESASTNQTSMYLCASSLMGQGRAGDEQFFGPGTRLTVL.

The chain combines TRBV30 with TRBJ1-5; 9 nucleotides align to TRBD1. The germline gives CDR1 GTSNPN, CDR2 SVGIG (reference sequence). With V trimmed by 5 bases and J by 5 bases, 4 bases remained unmatched. This CDR3 is 13 amino acids long. DNA for the CDR3: TGTGCCTGGGGACAGGGGCTTGATCAGCCCCAGCATTTT. It is translated as CAWGQGLDQPQHF.

This rearrangement joins TRBV12-5 to TRBJ2-5; D remains unclear. Germline V lookup: CDR1 LGHNT, CDR2 FRNRAP. The CDR3 loop spans 12 amino acids. Trimming cost V 5 bases and J 5 bases, with 9 bases left between them. This chain's CDR3 is CASGISAETQYF. The CDR3 DNA sequence: TGTGCTAGTGGTATCTCCGCGGAGACCCAGTACTTC.

The chain links TRBV5-4 to TRBJ2-1, with D possibly TRBD2 on 5 matching bases. CDR1 is SGHNT and CDR2 is YYREEE in the germline V gene (reference sequence). This CDR3 has 13 amino acids. The ends were cut back, 3 bases at V and 7 bases at J, with 11 bases in the middle. The CDR3 sequence is CASSWGRENEQFF. In DNA form, the CDR3 reads TGTGCCAGCAGCTGGGGAAGGGAGAATGAGCAGTTCTTC.

This clone appeared once. CDR3 sequence (DNA): TGTGCCAGCAGTGCGGGCGACTCTGGAAACACCATATATTTT. Translation gives CASSAGDSGNTIYF. V and J are TRBV6-1 and TRBJ1-3; D uncertain. This CDR3 has 14 residues. The germline CDR1 and CDR2 sequences are MNHNS and SASEGT. The V end lost 4 bases, the J end lost 0 bases, and 7 bases lay between the germline ends.

Here the CDR3 reads CASSLTGAVFNEQFF. DNA for the CDR3: TGTGCCAGCAGTTTAACGGGGGCGGTATTCAATGAGCAGTTCTTC. This sequence joins TRBV7-9 and TRBJ2-1; either TRBD1 or TRBD2 may fit D (6 bases each). CDR1 is SEHNR and CDR2 is FQNEAQ in the germline V gene (reference sequence). The CDR3 loop spans 15 amino acids. V lost 6 bases, J lost 6 bases, and 18 bases lay in between.

V and J are TRBV6-1 and TRBJ1-2; 9 bases agree with TRBD1. This CDR3 has 12 amino acids. Germline V gives CDR1 MNHNS, CDR2 SASEGT. J gave up 6 bases and V 9 bases, and 5 bases lay outside the gene matches. CDR3 in amino acids: CASLGQGDGYTF. The CDR3 DNA reads as TGTGCCAGTCTGGGACAGGGAGATGGCTACACCTTC.

The chain combines TRBV7-9 with TRBJ2-3, with D possibly matching TRBD2 (6 bases). The length of the CDR3 is 16 residues. The germline CDR1 and CDR2 sequences are SEHNR and FQNEAQ (reference sequence). V lost 5 bases to trimming and J lost 2 bases, with 17 bases between them. The CDR3 sequence: CASSKSRGLNTDTQYF. The CDR3 DNA sequence: TGTGCCAGCAGCAAATCTAGGGGACTGAACACAGATACGCAGTATTTT.

The chain is built from TRBV18 and TRBJ2-4; TRBD1 matches 9 bases. Germline V lookup: CDR1 KGHSH, CDR2 LQKENI. V dropped 3 bases and J dropped 2; count of bases not matched to a gene: 8. The CDR3 has 17 residues. The CDR3 DNA is TGTGCCAGCTCACCGGCCTCCGGGACAGGGTCCAAAAACATTCAGTACTTC. Translation: CASSPASGTGSKNIQYF.

The rearrangement links TRBV28 to TRBJ2-6; D is perhaps TRBD2 (5 bases). Germline CDR1 reads MDHEN; CDR2 reads SYDVKM. The CDR3 spans 17 residues. The V gene lost 6 bases and the J gene lost 2 bases, with 17 bases spanning the gap. The CDR3 DNA reads TGTGCCAGCAGCCTTGGAGGCCAAGGGCCTGGGGCCAACGTCCTGACTTTC. Its translation is CASSLGGQGPGANVLTF.

The chain joins TRBV7-9 to TRBJ2-1, with a tentative D call TRBD1 (6 bases). This CDR3 comprises 15 residues. V lost 0 bases, J lost 8 bases, and 14 bases lay in between. Germline V gives CDR1 SEHNR, CDR2 FQNEAQ (reference sequence). CDR3 protein: CASSLAGNRGYEQFF. The CDR3, as DNA: TGTGCCAGCAGCTTAGCCGGGAATAGGGGGTATGAGCAGTTCTTC.

This chain joins TRBV29-1 and TRBJ1-1, with D possibly being TRBD1 (6 bases). Germline V gene lookup returns CDR1 SQVTM and CDR2 ANQGSEA. Deletions cut 4 bases from V and 8 bases from J, with 11 bases between. The CDR3 is 11 residues long. The CDR3 here is CSVVRTDEAFF. DNA of the CDR3: TGCAGCGTTGTCCGGACAGACGAAGCTTTCTTT.

A single count supports this clone. Written as DNA, the CDR3 is TGCGCCAGCAGCCAAGGGCGAGGCTATAGCAATCAGCCCCAGCATTTT. It encodes CASSQGRGYSNQPQHF. The chain links TRBV4-1 to TRBJ1-5; D ambiguous. Germline values: CDR1 MGHRA, CDR2 YSYEKL. This CDR3 region has 16 residues. Trimming stripped 1 base from V and 0 bases from J, with 10 bases between.

In this sample, this clone turned up once. This sample also contains other DNA sequences that code for the same CDR3. The chain joins TRBV28 to TRBJ2-5; 7 bases agree with TRBD2. The CDR3 length is 15 residues. J gave up 2 bases and V 0 bases, and 3 bases lay outside the gene matches. In germline, CDR1 is MDHEN, CDR2 SYDVKM. CDR3: CASSLWASGQETQYF. The DNA for the CDR3 is TGTGCCAGCAGTTTATGGGCTAGCGGTCAAGAGACCCAGTACTTC.

This chain connects TRBV5-1 to TRBJ1-1, with D possibly TRBD1 on 5 matching bases. Per the germline V gene, CDR1 is SGHRS and CDR2 is YFSETQ. The CDR3 has 15 residues. V lost 0 bases and J lost 1, with 10 bases in between. The CDR3 here is CASSLVVGENTEAFF. The DNA for the CDR3 is TGCGCCAGCAGCTTGGTTGTGGGGGAGAACACTGAAGCTTTCTTT.

The chain employs TRBV5-4 and TRBJ2-1, with D unclear. Germline V lookup: CDR1 SGHNT, CDR2 YYREEE (reference sequence). The V end was cut by 6 bases, the J end by 4 bases, with 14 bases between. This CDR3 is 14 amino acids long. The CDR3 loop is CASTAAAAYNEQFF. CDR3 DNA sequence: TGTGCCAGCACCGCCGCAGCAGCATACAATGAGCAGTTCTTC.

The chain employs TRBV21-1 and TRBJ2-5; the table's D call TRBD1 went unverified against the DNA. TRBV21-1 is a known pseudogene. CDR3 size: 13 residues. CDR3 region: CASGQGSSETQYF. As DNA, the CDR3 is TGTGCCAGTGGACAGGGGAGTTCGGAGACCCAGTACTTC.

The chain employs TRBV5-1 and TRBJ1-3, with TRBD1 as a possible D gene (6 bases). CDR1 and CDR2 from the germline V gene are SGHRS and YFSETQ. The CDR3 is made up of 17 amino acids. The V and J ends lost 3 bases and 0 bases respectively, with 16 bases between them. The CDR3 loop is CASSYFGGQGSGNTIYF. CDR3 coding DNA: TGCGCCAGCAGCTATTTCGGGGGCCAGGGCTCTGGAAACACCATATATTTT.

As regards this clone: Other DNA sequences of this sample code for an identical CDR3. The chain links TRBV29-1 to TRBJ1-2; 8 positions match TRBD1. Germline values: CDR1 SQVTM, CDR2 ANQGSEA. This CDR3 is built from 13 residues. The V and J ends lost 0 bases and 8 bases, in that order; junction bases with no gene match: 5. The CDR3 is CSVEDLSGGGYTF. The CDR3 DNA reads as TGCAGCGTTGAAGATTTGTCAGGGGGCGGCTACACCTTC.

This chain's CDR3 is CASSLGRRGVVHNEQFF. The CDR3 DNA reads as TGTGCCAGCAGTTTGGGGCGACGGGGTGTGGTGCACAATGAGCAGTTCTTC. The chain joins TRBV27 to TRBJ2-1, with D perhaps assigned TRBD1 or TRBD2 (5 bases each). The germline gives CDR1 MNHEY, CDR2 SMNVEV (reference sequence). Trimming shortened V by 3 bases and J by 5 bases, and 20 bases separated the two germline ends. The CDR3 consists of 17 residues.